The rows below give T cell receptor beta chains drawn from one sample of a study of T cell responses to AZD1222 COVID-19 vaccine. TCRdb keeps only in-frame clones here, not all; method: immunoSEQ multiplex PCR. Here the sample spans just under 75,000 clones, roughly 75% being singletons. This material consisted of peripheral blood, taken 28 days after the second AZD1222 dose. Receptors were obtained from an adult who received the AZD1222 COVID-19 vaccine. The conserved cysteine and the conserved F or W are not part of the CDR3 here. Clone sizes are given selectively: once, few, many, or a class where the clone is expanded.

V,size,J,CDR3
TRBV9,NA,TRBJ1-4,ASSVDGSATNEKLF
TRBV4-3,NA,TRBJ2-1,ASSRLADRDYEQF
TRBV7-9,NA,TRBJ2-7,ASSLDWTGSFEQY
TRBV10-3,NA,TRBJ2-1,AISESDNEQF
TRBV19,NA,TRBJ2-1,ASGRRLPYNEQF
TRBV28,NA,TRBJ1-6,ASSEAWGTSPLH
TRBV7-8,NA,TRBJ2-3,ASSFYSQGRSTDTQY
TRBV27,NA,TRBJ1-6,ASSEADSPLH
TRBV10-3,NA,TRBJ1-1,AIDSGTGGTEAF
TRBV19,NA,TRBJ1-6,ASSSDRGPISDYNSPLH
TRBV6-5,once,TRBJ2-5,ASSYSPGDQETQY
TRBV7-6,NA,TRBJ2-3,ASSLVGRGGPTDTQY
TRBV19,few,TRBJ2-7,ASSQDREGTYEQY
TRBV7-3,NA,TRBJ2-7,ASSTGTGSKEQY
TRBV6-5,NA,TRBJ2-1,ASSRTQNNNEQF
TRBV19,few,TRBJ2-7,ASAHYGTASYEQY
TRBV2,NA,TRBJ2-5,ASATETSGIETQY
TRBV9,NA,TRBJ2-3,ASSPSSGGRDTQY
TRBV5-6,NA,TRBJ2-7,ASSWGQGDEQY
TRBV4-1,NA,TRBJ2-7,ASSQDRMGAGAYEQY
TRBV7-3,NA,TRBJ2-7,ASLQAYEQY
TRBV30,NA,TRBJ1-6,AWTKGPYNSPLH
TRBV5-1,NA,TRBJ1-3,ASSQGAIGSGNTIY
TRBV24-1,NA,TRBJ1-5,ATSDLNGLGAQH
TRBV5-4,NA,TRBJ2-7,ASSIGTDLSEQY
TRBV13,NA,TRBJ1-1,ASSLVGGRLNTEAF
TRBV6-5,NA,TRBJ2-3,ASSSRQFTDTQY
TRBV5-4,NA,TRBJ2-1,ASSGGLNNEQF
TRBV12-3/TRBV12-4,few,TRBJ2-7,ASSILGQQQY
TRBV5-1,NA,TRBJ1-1,ASSRTITNTEAF
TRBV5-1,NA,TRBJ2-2,ASSTYSNTGELF
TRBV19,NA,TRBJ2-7,ASSLGLAEPTYEQY
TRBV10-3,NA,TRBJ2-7,AISAPPRTYEQY
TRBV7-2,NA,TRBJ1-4,ASSQSGLSREKLF
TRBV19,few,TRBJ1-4,ASSIGTVATNEKLF
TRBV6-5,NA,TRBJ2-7,ASSYSRGNYEQY
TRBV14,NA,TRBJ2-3,ASSPGLGRPQY
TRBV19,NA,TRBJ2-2,ASAKGTGNPGELF
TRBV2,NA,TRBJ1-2,ASSEGKGQYT
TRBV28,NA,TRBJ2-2,ASSPRLAGGDTGELF
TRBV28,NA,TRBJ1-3,ASSPSSGNTIY
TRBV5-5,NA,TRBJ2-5,ASSLMGQETQY
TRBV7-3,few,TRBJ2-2,ASSSDRAAELF
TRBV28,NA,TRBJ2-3,ASSSGGVSTDTQY
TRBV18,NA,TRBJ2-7,ASSLTGVSEQY
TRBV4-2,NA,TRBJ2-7,ASGPDRLLRGQY
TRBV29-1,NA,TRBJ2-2,SVRGQGGTGELF
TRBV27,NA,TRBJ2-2,ASSLYPGVKHTGELF
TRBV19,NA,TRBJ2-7,ASSSTSGQGAGEQY
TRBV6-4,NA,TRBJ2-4,ASTWTSGRRAKNIQY
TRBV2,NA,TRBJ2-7,ASSTSQAWGVNYEQY
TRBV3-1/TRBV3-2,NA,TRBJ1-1,ASSQRPGLNTEAF
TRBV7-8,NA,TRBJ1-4,ASSPNYGQKKLF
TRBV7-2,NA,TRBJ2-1,ASSLGGRVNEQF
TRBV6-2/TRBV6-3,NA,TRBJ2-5,ASSNPGQGSETQY
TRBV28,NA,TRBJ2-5,ASSLAGDFQETQY
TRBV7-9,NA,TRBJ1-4,ASSLRGDGEKLF
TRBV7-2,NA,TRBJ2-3,ASSLVAGASGTDTQY
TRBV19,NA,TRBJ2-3,ASGGAGVTDTQY